This record looks at one T cell receptor (beta chain) sequence and its context. The entry originates in a study of blood T cell repertoires in COVID-19. The V and J ends lost 8 bases and 0 bases, in that order; junction bases with no gene match: 8. This CDR3 is built from 16 residues. In germline, CDR1 is SGHTA, CDR2 FQGNSA. TCRdb keeps only in-frame clones here, not all; method: immunoSEQ multiplex PCR. The sample consists of 250,000 to 350,000 clones, 70% to 90% of them appearing once. The TCR comes from a woman in her 30s who had recovered from COVID-19. Sequences were obtained from peripheral blood. The rearrangement joins TRBV7-2 to TRBJ2-3; the match to TRBD2 covers 10 bases. The CDR3 protein is CASPPLAGASTDTQYF. The CDR3 coding sequence is TGTGCCAGCCCCCCGCTAGCGGGGGCCAGCACAGATACGCAGTATTTT.